This T cell receptor beta chain was recorded in a study of T-cell reconstitution after alpha-beta-depleted transplantation in children (dated by TCRdb to the mid-2010s). Looking at the study overall: Using TCR repertoire profiling, the study quantitatively followed how T-cell immune reconstitution unfolded in children after TCRalphabeta/CD19-depleted allogeneic hematopoietic cell transplantation. Results the study describes overall, beyond this receptor: In some patients, the high TCRbeta diversity seen at day 60 was put down to recipient T cells and intrathymic progenitors that had survived conditioning. Hyperexpanded clone frequencies declined over subsequent months; after one year, T-cell counts and TCRbeta diversity were mostly attributed to newly produced T cells. About two months after transplant, the apparently early recovery of alphabetaT-cell counts reportedly depended on just several hundred clones that had expanded rapidly and came from non-depleted graft cells.

Read against the paper, the sample's treatment or condition label means: allogeneic hematopoietic cell transplantation with graft depleted of TCRalphabeta T cells and CD19 B cells. The children who served as transplant recipients had been given grafts of TCRalphabeta/CD19-depleted allogeneic hematopoietic cells. Receptor libraries were prepared by PCR. Reads for this sample came from an Illumina HiSeq 2500. To normalize quantification of the TCRbeta repertoire, the TCR libraries were built with molecular barcoding that relied on unique molecular identifiers. TCRdb itself trimmed the public reads at Q25 with fastp, ran MiXCR and retained productive beta chains. Entries are consolidated by CDR3 protein sequence, retaining the most common genes and DNA. The sample records roughly 70,000 distinct CDR3 sequences, roughly 4.5% of which are singletons. The top ten clonotypes cover under 20% of the sample.

With respect to this clonotype: The antigen it binds to is not known. There are no base qualities to consult, and no much larger clone falls within one base.

The TCR was taken from a boy under two years old who had a stem cell transplant for acute myeloid leukemia, so the T cells may come from the graft donor. The sample consisted of PBMCs, mostly from graft donor cells, taken 180 days after TCRalphabeta/CD19-depleted stem cell transplant.

CDR3 sequence: CATSDLGLPEQFF. The DNA is TGTGCCACCAGTGACTTGGGACTTCCCGAGCAGTTCTTC. The chain joins TRBV24-1 to TRBJ2-1; TRBD2 is possibly the D segment (6 matching bases). The CDR3 numbers 13 residues from cysteine through phenylalanine. CDR3 DNA is the only sequence kept; it has 39 bases, read in frame from the first base. Looking up the germline V gene yields CDR1 KGHDR and CDR2 SFDVKD. V sheds 4 bases and J sheds 10 bases, leaving 13 bases between their ends.